The rows below give T cell receptor beta chains drawn from one sample of a study of response to subunit inactivated influenza vaccine. TCRdb reanalysed the RT-PCR reads using MiXCR and keeps one entry per CDR3 protein. The data contain fewer than 400,000 distinct CDR3 sequences, about a fifth of them singletons. The sample here was PBMCs from blood, taken approximately 22 months after vaccination. The receptors were gathered from a man between 50 and 69 years old who received an inactivated influenza vaccine. Each CDR3 is given with its conserved first and last residue. A D gene is named only where the DNA matches it firmly. For some rows the clone size is stated as once, few or many, or as a class when expanded; others skip it.

D gene: -
V gene: TRBV20-1
clone size: -
J gene: TRBJ1-6
CDR3 protein: CSAPAGQPSYNSPLHF
CDR3 DNA: TGCAGTGCGCCAGCCGGACAGCCCTCCTATAATTCACCCCTCCACTTC

D gene: -
V gene: TRBV4-1
clone size: -
J gene: TRBJ1-4
CDR3 protein: CASSPTGFMGEKLFF
CDR3 DNA: TGCGCCAGCAGCCCAACAGGGTTTATGGGTGAAAAACTGTTTTTT

D gene: TRBD1
V gene: TRBV2
clone size: -
J gene: TRBJ1-2
CDR3 protein: CASSEQGDGYGYTF
CDR3 DNA: TGTGCCAGCAGTGAACAGGGGGATGGCTATGGCTACACCTTC

D gene: -
V gene: TRBV3-1
clone size: -
J gene: TRBJ2-7
CDR3 protein: CASRQDGTYEQYF
CDR3 DNA: TGTGCCAGCAGACAAGACGGAACCTACGAGCAGTACTTC

D gene: TRBD2
V gene: TRBV6-2/TRBV6-3
clone size: -
J gene: TRBJ2-7
CDR3 protein: CASSYSGGRPYEQYF
CDR3 DNA: TGTGCCAGCAGTTACTCTGGCGGGAGACCCTACGAGCAGTACTTC

D gene: -
V gene: TRBV7-8
clone size: few
J gene: TRBJ2-7
CDR3 protein: CASSSDGVSYEQYF
CDR3 DNA: TGTGCCAGCAGCTCAGATGGAGTGAGCTACGAGCAGTACTTC

D gene: TRBD2
V gene: TRBV19
clone size: -
J gene: TRBJ2-1
CDR3 protein: CASSILSGGPYNEQFF
CDR3 DNA: TGTGCCAGTAGTATACTGAGCGGGGGGCCGTACAATGAGCAGTTCTTC

D gene: -
V gene: TRBV20-1
clone size: few
J gene: TRBJ2-1
CDR3 protein: CSAQRSPGEQFF
CDR3 DNA: TGCAGTGCCCAGCGGAGTCCCGGTGAGCAGTTCTTC

D gene: -
V gene: TRBV12-3/TRBV12-4
clone size: -
J gene: TRBJ1-5
CDR3 protein: CASSLDGREQPQHF
CDR3 DNA: TGTGCCAGCAGTTTAGACGGCCGGGAGCAGCCCCAGCATTTT

D gene: -
V gene: TRBV18
clone size: -
J gene: TRBJ1-6
CDR3 protein: CASSAGTNSPLHF
CDR3 DNA: TGTGCCAGCTCAGCGGGGACCAATTCACCCCTCCACTTT

D gene: TRBD1
V gene: TRBV6-5
clone size: many
J gene: TRBJ1-2
CDR3 protein: CASSSGQGLGYTF
CDR3 DNA: TGTGCCAGCAGTTCCGGACAGGGCTTAGGCTACACCTTC

D gene: -
V gene: TRBV10-1
clone size: few
J gene: TRBJ1-1
CDR3 protein: CASKLRGNTEAFF
CDR3 DNA: TGCGCCAGCAAGCTCCGGGGAAACACTGAAGCTTTCTTT

D gene: -
V gene: TRBV7-9
clone size: -
J gene: TRBJ1-6
CDR3 protein: CASSSNSANSYNSPLHF
CDR3 DNA: TGTGCCAGCAGCTCAAACTCCGCAAACAGTTATAATTCACCCCTCCACTTT

D gene: -
V gene: TRBV2
clone size: many
J gene: TRBJ2-7
CDR3 protein: CASNAAFLYEQYF
CDR3 DNA: TGTGCCAGCAATGCCGCGTTCCTCTACGAGCAGTACTTC

D gene: TRBD1
V gene: TRBV5-1
clone size: few
J gene: TRBJ1-1
CDR3 protein: CASSPDRMGLEAFF
CDR3 DNA: TGCGCCAGCAGCCCGGACAGGATGGGGCTTGAAGCTTTCTTT

D gene: -
V gene: TRBV12-3/TRBV12-4
clone size: many
J gene: TRBJ1-3
CDR3 protein: CASSFRGATNSGNTIYF
CDR3 DNA: TGTGCCAGCAGTTTCAGGGGAGCAACTAACTCTGGAAACACCATATATTTT

D gene: TRBD1
V gene: TRBV7-9
clone size: -
J gene: TRBJ1-4
CDR3 protein: CASSRSGGLREKLFF
CDR3 DNA: TGTGCCAGCAGCCGTTCAGGGGGCCTTCGTGAAAAACTGTTTTTT

D gene: -
V gene: TRBV6-1
clone size: many
J gene: TRBJ1-5
CDR3 protein: CASKLGNQPQHF
CDR3 DNA: TGTGCCAGCAAGTTGGGGAATCAGCCCCAGCATTTT

D gene: TRBD2
V gene: TRBV7-2
clone size: -
J gene: TRBJ2-7
CDR3 protein: CASSTGTSVISVYEQYF
CDR3 DNA: TGTGCCAGCAGCACCGGGACTAGCGTCATATCTGTCTACGAGCAGTACTTC

D gene: TRBD1
V gene: TRBV12-3/TRBV12-4
clone size: many
J gene: TRBJ1-5
CDR3 protein: CASSSGQGSQPQHF
CDR3 DNA: TGTGCCAGCAGTTCTGGACAGGGAAGTCAGCCCCAGCATTTT

D gene: TRBD1
V gene: TRBV28
clone size: -
J gene: TRBJ2-1
CDR3 protein: CASTDRGATYNEQFF
CDR3 DNA: TGTGCCAGCACTGACAGGGGGGCCACCTACAATGAGCAGTTCTTC

D gene: -
V gene: TRBV30
clone size: few
J gene: TRBJ1-5
CDR3 protein: CAWSSGLSNQPQHF
CDR3 DNA: TGTGCCTGGAGTTCCGGATTAAGCAATCAGCCCCAGCATTTT

D gene: -
V gene: TRBV28
clone size: -
J gene: TRBJ2-7
CDR3 protein: CASSLTGLSYEQYF
CDR3 DNA: TGTGCCAGCAGCCTAACAGGGCTCTCCTACGAGCAGTACTTC

D gene: -
V gene: TRBV3-1
clone size: few
J gene: TRBJ2-7
CDR3 protein: CASSQVGRGEQYF
CDR3 DNA: TGTGCCAGCAGCCAAGTCGGCAGAGGCGAGCAGTACTTC

D gene: -
V gene: TRBV19
clone size: few
J gene: TRBJ2-3
CDR3 protein: CASSFSSTTDTQYF
CDR3 DNA: TGTGCCAGTAGTTTTTCTAGCACCACAGATACGCAGTATTTT

D gene: TRBD1
V gene: TRBV6-1
clone size: few
J gene: TRBJ1-4
CDR3 protein: CASSDPGTGVEKLFF
CDR3 DNA: TGTGCCAGCAGTGATCCCGGGACAGGGGTTGAAAAACTGTTTTTT

D gene: -
V gene: TRBV6-2/TRBV6-3
clone size: few
J gene: TRBJ2-7
CDR3 protein: CASSRRQGGYEQYF
CDR3 DNA: TGTGCCAGCAGCCGCCGCCAGGGTGGGTACGAGCAGTACTTC

D gene: -
V gene: TRBV7-9
clone size: few
J gene: TRBJ2-1
CDR3 protein: CASSSTLGNEQFF
CDR3 DNA: TGTGCCAGCAGCTCAACATTGGGCAATGAGCAGTTCTTC

D gene: TRBD1
V gene: TRBV5-6
clone size: -
J gene: TRBJ2-1
CDR3 protein: CASSSQDRAVQFF
CDR3 DNA: TGTGCCAGCAGCTCACAAGACAGGGCAGTGCAGTTCTTC

D gene: -
V gene: TRBV7-2
clone size: -
J gene: TRBJ2-1
CDR3 protein: CASRTDSAYNEQFF
CDR3 DNA: TGTGCCAGCAGAACAGACAGTGCCTACAATGAGCAGTTCTTC

D gene: -
V gene: TRBV12-3/TRBV12-4
clone size: few
J gene: TRBJ1-3
CDR3 protein: CASREQGRPLGNTIYF
CDR3 DNA: TGTGCCAGCAGGGAACAGGGACGCCCTCTTGGAAACACCATATATTTT

D gene: -
V gene: TRBV7-9
clone size: -
J gene: TRBJ2-7
CDR3 protein: CASSLAAQYEQYF
CDR3 DNA: TGTGCCAGCAGCTTAGCAGCTCAGTACGAGCAGTACTTC

D gene: TRBD1
V gene: TRBV20-1
clone size: -
J gene: TRBJ2-5
CDR3 protein: CSAVGTGKETQYF
CDR3 DNA: TGCAGTGCCGTTGGGACAGGGAAAGAGACCCAGTACTTC

D gene: -
V gene: TRBV5-1
clone size: few
J gene: TRBJ2-6
CDR3 protein: CASSPGFSSGANVLTF
CDR3 DNA: TGCGCCAGCAGCCCGGGTTTTTCCTCTGGGGCCAACGTCCTGACTTTC

D gene: TRBD2
V gene: TRBV25-1
clone size: few
J gene: TRBJ2-2
CDR3 protein: CASSKTSGTGELFF
CDR3 DNA: TGTGCCAGCAGTAAGACTAGCGGGACCGGGGAGCTGTTTTTT

D gene: -
V gene: TRBV13
clone size: -
J gene: TRBJ2-1
CDR3 protein: CASSGGLHNEQFF
CDR3 DNA: TGTGCCAGCAGCGGGGGGTTACACAATGAGCAGTTCTTC

D gene: TRBD1
V gene: TRBV20-1
clone size: -
J gene: TRBJ2-1
CDR3 protein: CSARIGGTGIYNEQFF
CDR3 DNA: TGCAGTGCTAGAATTGGCGGGACAGGGATTTACAATGAGCAGTTCTTC

D gene: -
V gene: TRBV5-5
clone size: -
J gene: TRBJ2-1
CDR3 protein: CASYSGQTYNEQFF
CDR3 DNA: TGTGCCAGTTACTCGGGGCAGACCTACAATGAGCAGTTCTTC

D gene: TRBD1
V gene: TRBV12-3/TRBV12-4
clone size: many
J gene: TRBJ1-2
CDR3 protein: CASSLYSLRDSANYGYTF
CDR3 DNA: TGTGCCAGCAGTCTTTACTCCCTTAGGGACAGCGCCAACTATGGCTACACCTTC

D gene: -
V gene: TRBV21-1
clone size: few
J gene: TRBJ1-2
CDR3 protein: CASSEPWGNYGYTF
CDR3 DNA: TGTGCCAGCAGCGAGCCGTGGGGAAACTATGGCTACACCTTC

D gene: -
V gene: TRBV6-2/TRBV6-3
clone size: -
J gene: TRBJ2-1
CDR3 protein: CASSPPPPRSFYNEQFF
CDR3 DNA: TGTGCCAGCAGCCCGCCACCCCCGCGGAGCTTCTACAATGAGCAGTTCTTC

D gene: -
V gene: TRBV30
clone size: -
J gene: TRBJ1-1
CDR3 protein: CAWSVLRERIEALF
CDR3 DNA: TGTGCCTGGAGTGTACTCAGGGAAAGGATTGAAGCTTTATTT

D gene: -
V gene: TRBV25-1
clone size: few
J gene: TRBJ1-1
CDR3 protein: CASSDLGNTEAFF
CDR3 DNA: TGTGCCAGCAGTGACCTAGGGAACACTGAAGCTTTCTTT

D gene: -
V gene: TRBV12-3/TRBV12-4
clone size: -
J gene: TRBJ1-1
CDR3 protein: CASAQGNTEAFF
CDR3 DNA: TGTGCCAGCGCCCAGGGTAACACTGAAGCTTTCTTT

D gene: -
V gene: TRBV6-2/TRBV6-3
clone size: -
J gene: TRBJ1-1
CDR3 protein: CASSLGPGRTEAFF
CDR3 DNA: TGTGCCAGCAGTCTGGGACCCGGTAGGACTGAAGCTTTCTTT

D gene: TRBD1
V gene: TRBV24-1
clone size: few
J gene: TRBJ2-5
CDR3 protein: CATSDFGQGQETQYF
CDR3 DNA: TGTGCCACCAGTGATTTCGGACAGGGACAAGAGACCCAGTACTTC

D gene: -
V gene: TRBV5-1
clone size: -
J gene: TRBJ2-1
CDR3 protein: CASSQGGFTSYNEQFF
CDR3 DNA: TGCGCCAGCAGTCAGGGGGGTTTCACATCCTACAATGAGCAGTTCTTC

D gene: TRBD2
V gene: TRBV5-1
clone size: -
J gene: TRBJ2-1
CDR3 protein: CASSWTSGRGNEQFF
CDR3 DNA: TGCGCCAGCAGCTGGACTAGCGGGAGGGGCAATGAGCAGTTCTTC

D gene: -
V gene: TRBV19
clone size: few
J gene: TRBJ1-5
CDR3 protein: CASQGGQGVRPQHF
CDR3 DNA: TGTGCCAGTCAAGGAGGGCAGGGCGTTCGGCCCCAGCATTTT

D gene: -
V gene: TRBV20-1
clone size: few
J gene: TRBJ1-5
CDR3 protein: CSARDRGGRGQPQHF
CDR3 DNA: TGCAGTGCTAGAGATCGAGGGGGGAGGGGTCAGCCCCAGCATTTT

D gene: TRBD1
V gene: TRBV6-5
clone size: -
J gene: TRBJ2-1
CDR3 protein: CASSYSGTGKNEQFF
CDR3 DNA: TGTGCCAGCAGTTACTCGGGGACAGGGAAAAATGAGCAGTTCTTC

D gene: TRBD1
V gene: TRBV12-3/TRBV12-4
clone size: few
J gene: TRBJ2-1
CDR3 protein: CASSMTGGRFF
CDR3 DNA: TGTGCCAGCAGCATGACAGGGGGAAGGTTCTTC

D gene: TRBD1
V gene: TRBV10-2
clone size: -
J gene: TRBJ2-5
CDR3 protein: CASSDSRTGRGETQYF
CDR3 DNA: TGCGCCAGCAGTGATTCCCGGACAGGGCGAGGGGAGACCCAGTACTTC

D gene: TRBD1
V gene: TRBV5-6
clone size: few
J gene: TRBJ1-2
CDR3 protein: CASSFRDRALRGYTF
CDR3 DNA: TGTGCCAGCAGCTTCCGGGACAGAGCCCTCAGGGGCTACACCTTC

D gene: TRBD1
V gene: TRBV24-1
clone size: -
J gene: TRBJ1-5
CDR3 protein: CATSGVRDSLNQAQHF
CDR3 DNA: TGTGCCACCAGTGGTGTCCGGGACAGCCTCAATCAGGCCCAGCATTTT

D gene: -
V gene: TRBV5-1
clone size: few
J gene: TRBJ1-1
CDR3 protein: CASSLALVFGQNTEAFF
CDR3 DNA: TGCGCCAGCAGCTTGGCCTTAGTTTTTGGACAGAACACTGAAGCTTTCTTT

D gene: -
V gene: TRBV28
clone size: -
J gene: TRBJ2-1
CDR3 protein: CASSFGGNPSYNEQFF
CDR3 DNA: TGTGCCAGCAGTTTCGGCGGAAACCCCTCCTACAATGAGCAGTTCTTC

D gene: TRBD2
V gene: TRBV3-1
clone size: -
J gene: TRBJ2-5
CDR3 protein: CASSQTIAGYQETQYF
CDR3 DNA: TGTGCCAGCAGCCAAACTATAGCGGGGTACCAAGAGACCCAGTACTTC

D gene: -
V gene: TRBV20-1
clone size: many
J gene: TRBJ2-7
CDR3 protein: CSAITGGLEPFYEQYF
CDR3 DNA: TGCAGTGCTATCACCGGGGGTCTGGAGCCCTTCTACGAGCAGTACTTC

D gene: TRBD1
V gene: TRBV7-2
clone size: few
J gene: TRBJ1-1
CDR3 protein: CASSLEGTANTEAFF
CDR3 DNA: TGTGCCAGCAGCTTAGAAGGGACAGCGAACACTGAAGCTTTCTTT